This T cell receptor beta chain was sequenced for a study of T cell changes during pregnancy in multiple sclerosis. This table comes from immunoSEQ multiplex PCR, and its TCRdb copy is limited to in-frame clones, with some not included. This sample has about 47,000 clones, with about 92% found just once. V lost 5 bases and J lost 6; bases outside the gene matches: 2. Germline CDR1 reads SGHTA; CDR2 reads FQGNSA. The CDR3 has 13 residues. The chain couples TRBV7-2 to TRBJ2-1; 9 nucleotides align to TRBD2. This receptor was obtained from a female donor with multiple sclerosis, enrolled in a pregnancy study. Sequencing was performed on peripheral blood, taken after pregnancy. CDR3 loop: CASSRSGGNEQFF. The CDR3 DNA reads as TGTGCCAGCAGCCGTAGCGGGGGCAATGAGCAGTTCTTC.